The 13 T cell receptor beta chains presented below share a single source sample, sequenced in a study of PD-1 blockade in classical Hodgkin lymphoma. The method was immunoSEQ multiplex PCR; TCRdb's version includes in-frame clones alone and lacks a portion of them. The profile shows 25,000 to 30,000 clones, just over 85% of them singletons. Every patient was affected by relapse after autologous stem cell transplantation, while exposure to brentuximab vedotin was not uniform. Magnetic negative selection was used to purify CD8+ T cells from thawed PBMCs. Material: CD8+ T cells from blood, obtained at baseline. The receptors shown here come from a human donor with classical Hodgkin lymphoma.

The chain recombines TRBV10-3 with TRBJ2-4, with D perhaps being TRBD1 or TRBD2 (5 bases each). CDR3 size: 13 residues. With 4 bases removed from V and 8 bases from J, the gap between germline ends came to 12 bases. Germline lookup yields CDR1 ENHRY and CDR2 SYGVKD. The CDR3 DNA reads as TGTGCCATCAGTGGGTCACTGGGGGACATTCAGTACTTC. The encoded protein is CAISGSLGDIQYF.

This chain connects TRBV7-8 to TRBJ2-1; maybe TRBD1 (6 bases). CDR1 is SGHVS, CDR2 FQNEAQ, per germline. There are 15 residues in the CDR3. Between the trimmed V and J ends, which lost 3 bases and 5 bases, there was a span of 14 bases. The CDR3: CASSFRDIGDNEQFF. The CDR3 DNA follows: TGTGCCAGCAGCTTTAGGGACATAGGGGACAATGAGCAGTTCTTC. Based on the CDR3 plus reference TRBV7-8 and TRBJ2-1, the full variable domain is GAGVSQSPRYKVAKRGQDVALRCDPISGHVSLFWYQQALGQGPEFLTYFQNEAQLDKSGLPSDRFFAERPEGSVSTLKIQRTQQEDSAVYLCASSFRDIGDNEQFFGPGTRLTVL.

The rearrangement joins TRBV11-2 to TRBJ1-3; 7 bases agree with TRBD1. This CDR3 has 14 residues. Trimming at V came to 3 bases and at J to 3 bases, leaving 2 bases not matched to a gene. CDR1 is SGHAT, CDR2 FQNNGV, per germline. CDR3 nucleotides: TGTGCCAGCAGCTTCAACAGGGGTGGAAACACCATATATTTT. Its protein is CASSFNRGGNTIYF.

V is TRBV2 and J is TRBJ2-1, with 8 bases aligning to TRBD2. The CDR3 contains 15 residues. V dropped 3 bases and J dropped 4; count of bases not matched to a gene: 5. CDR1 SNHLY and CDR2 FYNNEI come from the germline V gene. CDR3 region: CASSEGLGTYNEQFF. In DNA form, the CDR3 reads TGTGCCAGCAGTGAGGGACTAGGGACTTACAATGAGCAGTTCTTC.

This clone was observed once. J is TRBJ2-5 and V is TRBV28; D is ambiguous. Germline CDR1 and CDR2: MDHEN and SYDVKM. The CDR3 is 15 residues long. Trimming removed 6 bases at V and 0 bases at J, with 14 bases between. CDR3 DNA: TGTGCCAGCAGAGATAGAGACGATTACCAAGAGACCCAGTACTTC. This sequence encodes CASRDRDDYQETQYF.

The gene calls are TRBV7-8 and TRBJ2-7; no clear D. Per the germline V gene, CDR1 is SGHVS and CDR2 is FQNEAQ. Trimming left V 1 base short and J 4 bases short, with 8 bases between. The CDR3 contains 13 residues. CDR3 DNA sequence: TGTGCCAGCAGCTTAGGGATGAGGTACGAGCAGTACTTC. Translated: CASSLGMRYEQYF.

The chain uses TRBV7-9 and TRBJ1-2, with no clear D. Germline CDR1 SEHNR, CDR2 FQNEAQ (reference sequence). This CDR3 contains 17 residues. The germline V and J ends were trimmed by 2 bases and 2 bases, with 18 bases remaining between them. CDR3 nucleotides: TGTGCCAGCAGCTTAAGTGAGACTTTTACGACGAACTATGGCTACACCTTC. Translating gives CASSLSETFTTNYGYTF.

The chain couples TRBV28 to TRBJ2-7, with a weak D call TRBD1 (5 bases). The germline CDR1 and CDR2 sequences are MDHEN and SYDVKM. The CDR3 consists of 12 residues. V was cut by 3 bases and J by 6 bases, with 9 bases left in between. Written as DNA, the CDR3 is TGTGCCAGCAGTTTCACAGGTCCCGAGCAGTACTTC. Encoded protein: CASSFTGPEQYF.

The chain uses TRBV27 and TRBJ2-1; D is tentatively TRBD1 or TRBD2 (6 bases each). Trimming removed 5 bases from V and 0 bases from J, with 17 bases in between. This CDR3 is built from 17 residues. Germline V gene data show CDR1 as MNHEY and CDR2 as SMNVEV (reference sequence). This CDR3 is CASSGGGGPSSYNEQFF. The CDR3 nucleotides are TGTGCCAGCAGTGGTGGAGGGGGGCCGAGCTCCTACAATGAGCAGTTCTTC.

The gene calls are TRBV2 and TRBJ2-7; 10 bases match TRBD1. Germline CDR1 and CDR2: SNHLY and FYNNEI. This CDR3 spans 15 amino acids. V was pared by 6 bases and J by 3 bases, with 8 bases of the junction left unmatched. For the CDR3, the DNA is TGTGCCAGCAGGGCAGACAGGGGGCAGCTCTACGAGCAGTACTTC. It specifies CASRADRGQLYEQYF.

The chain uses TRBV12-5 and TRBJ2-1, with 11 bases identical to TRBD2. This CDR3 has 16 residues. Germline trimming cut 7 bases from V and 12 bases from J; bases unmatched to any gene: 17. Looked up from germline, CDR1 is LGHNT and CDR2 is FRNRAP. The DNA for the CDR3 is TGTGCTAGTGCCTTGGGCCCGCTAGCGGGAGGTTTTGGGCAGTTCTTC. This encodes CASALGPLAGGFGQFF.

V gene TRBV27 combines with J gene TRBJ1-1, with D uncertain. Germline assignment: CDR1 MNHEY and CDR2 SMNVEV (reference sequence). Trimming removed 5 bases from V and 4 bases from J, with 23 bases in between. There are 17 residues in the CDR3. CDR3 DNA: TGTGCCAGCAGTCCTCGGGCAGGTGGGGAAAAGAGCACTGAAGCTTTCTTT. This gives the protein CASSPRAGGEKSTEAFF.

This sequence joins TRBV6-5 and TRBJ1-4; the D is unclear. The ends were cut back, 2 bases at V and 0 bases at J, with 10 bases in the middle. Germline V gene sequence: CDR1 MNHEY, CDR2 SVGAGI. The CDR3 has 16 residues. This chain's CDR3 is CASSYAFGATNEKLFF. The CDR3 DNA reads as TGTGCCAGCAGTTACGCCTTCGGTGCAACTAATGAAAAACTGTTTTTT.